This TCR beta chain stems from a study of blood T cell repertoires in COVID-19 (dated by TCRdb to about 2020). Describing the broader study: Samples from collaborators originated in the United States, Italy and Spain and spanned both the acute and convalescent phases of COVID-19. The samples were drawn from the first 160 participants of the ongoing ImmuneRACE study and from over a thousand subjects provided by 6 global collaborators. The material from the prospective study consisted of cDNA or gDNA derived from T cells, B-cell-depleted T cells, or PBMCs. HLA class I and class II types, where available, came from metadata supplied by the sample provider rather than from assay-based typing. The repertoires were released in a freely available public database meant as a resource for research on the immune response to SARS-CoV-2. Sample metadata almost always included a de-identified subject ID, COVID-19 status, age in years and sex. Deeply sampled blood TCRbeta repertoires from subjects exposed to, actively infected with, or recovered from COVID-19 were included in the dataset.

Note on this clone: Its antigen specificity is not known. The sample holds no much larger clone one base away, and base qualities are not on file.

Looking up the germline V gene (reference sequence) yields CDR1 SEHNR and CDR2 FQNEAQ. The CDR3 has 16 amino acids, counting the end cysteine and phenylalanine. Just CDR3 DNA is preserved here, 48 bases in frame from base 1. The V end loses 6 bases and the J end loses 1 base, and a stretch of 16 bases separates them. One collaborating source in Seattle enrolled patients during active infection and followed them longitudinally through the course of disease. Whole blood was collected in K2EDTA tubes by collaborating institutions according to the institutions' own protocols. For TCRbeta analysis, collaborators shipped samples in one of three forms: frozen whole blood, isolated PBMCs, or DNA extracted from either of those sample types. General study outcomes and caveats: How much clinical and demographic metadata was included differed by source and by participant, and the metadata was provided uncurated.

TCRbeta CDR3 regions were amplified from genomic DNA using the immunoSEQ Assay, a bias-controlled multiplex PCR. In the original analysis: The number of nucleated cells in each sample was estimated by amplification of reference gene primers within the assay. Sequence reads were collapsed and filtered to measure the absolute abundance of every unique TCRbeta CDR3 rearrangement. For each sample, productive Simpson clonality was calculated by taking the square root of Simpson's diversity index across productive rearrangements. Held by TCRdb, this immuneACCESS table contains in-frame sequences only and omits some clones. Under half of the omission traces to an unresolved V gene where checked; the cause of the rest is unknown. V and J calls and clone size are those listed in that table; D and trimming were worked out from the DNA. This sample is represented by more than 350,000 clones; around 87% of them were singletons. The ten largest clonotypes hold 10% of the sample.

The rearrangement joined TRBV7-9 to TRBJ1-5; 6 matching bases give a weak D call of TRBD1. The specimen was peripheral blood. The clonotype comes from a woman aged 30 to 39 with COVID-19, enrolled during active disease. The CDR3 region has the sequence CASSSGGAGSNQPQHF. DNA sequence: TGTGCCAGCAGTTCCGGGGGGGCTGGGAGCAATCAGCCCCAGCATTTT.